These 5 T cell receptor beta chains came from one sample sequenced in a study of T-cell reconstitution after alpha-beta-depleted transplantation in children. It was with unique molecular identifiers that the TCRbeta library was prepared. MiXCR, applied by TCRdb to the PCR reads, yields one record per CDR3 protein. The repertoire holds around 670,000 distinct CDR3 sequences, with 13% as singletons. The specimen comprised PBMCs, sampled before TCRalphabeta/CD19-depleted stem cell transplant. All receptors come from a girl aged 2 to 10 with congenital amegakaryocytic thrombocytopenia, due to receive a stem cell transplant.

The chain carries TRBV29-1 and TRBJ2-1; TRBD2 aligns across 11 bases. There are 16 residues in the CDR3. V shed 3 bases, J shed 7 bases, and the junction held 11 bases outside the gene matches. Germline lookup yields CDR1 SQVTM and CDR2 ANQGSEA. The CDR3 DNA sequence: TGCAGCGTTGACCCCGTAGCGGGAGGGCCGTGGAATGAGCAGTTCTTC. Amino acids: CSVDPVAGGPWNEQFF.

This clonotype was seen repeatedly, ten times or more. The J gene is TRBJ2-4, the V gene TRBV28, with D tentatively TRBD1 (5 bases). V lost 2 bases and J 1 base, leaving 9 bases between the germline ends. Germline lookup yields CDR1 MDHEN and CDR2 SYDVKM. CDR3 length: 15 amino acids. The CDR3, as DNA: TGTGCCAGCAGTTTACCAGGGTCGGCCAAAAACATTCAGTACTTC. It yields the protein CASSLPGSAKNIQYF.

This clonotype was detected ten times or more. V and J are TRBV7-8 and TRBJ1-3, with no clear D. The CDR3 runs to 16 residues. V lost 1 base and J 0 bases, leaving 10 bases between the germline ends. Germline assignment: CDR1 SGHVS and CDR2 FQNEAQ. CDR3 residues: CASSLGLPSSGNTIYF. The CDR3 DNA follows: TGTGCCAGCAGCTTAGGACTGCCGAGCTCTGGAAACACCATATATTTT.

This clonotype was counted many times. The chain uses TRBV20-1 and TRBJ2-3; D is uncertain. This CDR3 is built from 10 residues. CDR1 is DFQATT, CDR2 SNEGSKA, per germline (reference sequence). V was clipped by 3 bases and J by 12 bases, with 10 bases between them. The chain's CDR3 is CSASQLHQYF. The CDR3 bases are TGCAGTGCTAGTCAACTCCATCAGTATTTT.

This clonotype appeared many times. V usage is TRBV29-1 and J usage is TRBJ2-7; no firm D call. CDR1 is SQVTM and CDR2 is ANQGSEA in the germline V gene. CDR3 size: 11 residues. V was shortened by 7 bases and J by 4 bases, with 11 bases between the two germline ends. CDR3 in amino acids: CSGLTTYEQYF. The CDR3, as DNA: TGCAGCGGCTTGACAACTTACGAGCAGTACTTC.